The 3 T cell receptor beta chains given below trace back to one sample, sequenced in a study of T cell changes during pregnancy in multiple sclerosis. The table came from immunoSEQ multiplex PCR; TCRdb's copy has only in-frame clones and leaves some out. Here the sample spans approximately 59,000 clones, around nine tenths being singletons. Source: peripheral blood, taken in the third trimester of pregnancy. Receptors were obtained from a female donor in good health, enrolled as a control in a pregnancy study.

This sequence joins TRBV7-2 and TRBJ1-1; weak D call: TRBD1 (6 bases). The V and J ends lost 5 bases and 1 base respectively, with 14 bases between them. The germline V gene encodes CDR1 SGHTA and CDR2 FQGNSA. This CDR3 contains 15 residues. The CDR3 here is CASSDPGHSNTEAFF. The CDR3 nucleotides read TGTGCCAGCAGCGACCCGGGACACTCGAACACTGAAGCTTTCTTT. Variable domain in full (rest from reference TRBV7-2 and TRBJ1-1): GAGVSQSPSNKVTEKGKDVELRCDPISGHTALYWYRQSLGQGLEFLIYFQGNSAPDKSGLPSDRFSAERTGGSVSTLTIQRTQQEDSAVYLCASSDPGHSNTEAFFGQGTRLTVV.

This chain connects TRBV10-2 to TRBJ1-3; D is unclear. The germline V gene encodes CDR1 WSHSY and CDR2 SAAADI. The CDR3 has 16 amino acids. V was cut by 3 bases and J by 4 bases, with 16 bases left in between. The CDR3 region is CASSDSGRRKGNTIYF. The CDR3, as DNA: TGCGCCAGCAGTGACTCGGGTCGGCGGAAGGGAAACACCATATATTTT.

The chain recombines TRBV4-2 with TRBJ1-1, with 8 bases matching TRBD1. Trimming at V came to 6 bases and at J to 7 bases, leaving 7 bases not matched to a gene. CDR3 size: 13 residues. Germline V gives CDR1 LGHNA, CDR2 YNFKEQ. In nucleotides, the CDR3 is TGTGCCAGCAGTGGCAGGGACAGGAGTGAAGCTTTCTTT. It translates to CASSGRDRSEAFF.